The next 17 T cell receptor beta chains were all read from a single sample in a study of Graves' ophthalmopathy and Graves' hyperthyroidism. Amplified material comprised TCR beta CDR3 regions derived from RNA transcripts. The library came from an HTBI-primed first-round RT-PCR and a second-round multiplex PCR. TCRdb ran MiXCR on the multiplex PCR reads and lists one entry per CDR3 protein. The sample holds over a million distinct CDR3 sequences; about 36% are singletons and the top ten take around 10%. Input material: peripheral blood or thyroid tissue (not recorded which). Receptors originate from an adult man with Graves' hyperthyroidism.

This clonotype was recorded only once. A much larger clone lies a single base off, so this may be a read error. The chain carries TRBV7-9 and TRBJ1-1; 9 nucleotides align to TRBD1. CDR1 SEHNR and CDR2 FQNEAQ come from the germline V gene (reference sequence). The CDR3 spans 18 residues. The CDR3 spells CTSSLGYSRTGDDTEAFF. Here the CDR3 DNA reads TGTACCAGCAGCTTAGGGTATTCGCGGACAGGGGACGACACTGAAGCTTTCTTT. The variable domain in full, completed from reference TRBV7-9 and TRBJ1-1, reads DTGVSQNPRHKITKRGQNVTFRCDPISEHNRLYWYRQTLGQGPEFLTYFQNEAQLEKSRLLSDRFSAERPKGSFSTLEIQRTEQGDSAMYLCTSSLGYSRTGDDTEAFFGQGTRLTVV.

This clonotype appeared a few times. DNA for the CDR3: TGCGCCAGCAGCATTGACTCTGGAAACACCATATATTTT. Its protein product is CASSIDSGNTIYF. The J gene is TRBJ1-3, the V gene TRBV5-1; D is undetermined. Trimming removed 4 bases at V and 0 bases at J, with 5 bases between. The CDR3 is 13 amino acids. Germline-derived CDR1 and CDR2 are SGHRS and YFSETQ.

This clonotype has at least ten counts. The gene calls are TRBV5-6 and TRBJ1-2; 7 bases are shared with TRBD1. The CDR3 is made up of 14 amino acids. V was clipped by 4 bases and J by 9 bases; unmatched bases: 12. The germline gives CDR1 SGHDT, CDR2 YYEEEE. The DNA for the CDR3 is TGTGCCAGCAGCATATACGGGACAGAGGGTCGCTACACCTTC. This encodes CASSIYGTEGRYTF.

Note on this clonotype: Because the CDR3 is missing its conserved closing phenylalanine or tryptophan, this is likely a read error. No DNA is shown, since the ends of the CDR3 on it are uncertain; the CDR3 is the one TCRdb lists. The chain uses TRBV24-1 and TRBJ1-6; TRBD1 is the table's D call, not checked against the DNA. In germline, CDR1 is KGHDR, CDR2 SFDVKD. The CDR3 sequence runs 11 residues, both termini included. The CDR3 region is CATSDSRDKTP.

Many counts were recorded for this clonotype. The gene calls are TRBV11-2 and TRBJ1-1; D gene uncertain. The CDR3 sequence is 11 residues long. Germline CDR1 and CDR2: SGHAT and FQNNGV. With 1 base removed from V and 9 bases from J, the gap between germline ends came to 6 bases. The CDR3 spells CASSLVIQAFF. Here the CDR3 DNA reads TGTGCCAGCAGCTTAGTGATTCAAGCTTTCTTT.

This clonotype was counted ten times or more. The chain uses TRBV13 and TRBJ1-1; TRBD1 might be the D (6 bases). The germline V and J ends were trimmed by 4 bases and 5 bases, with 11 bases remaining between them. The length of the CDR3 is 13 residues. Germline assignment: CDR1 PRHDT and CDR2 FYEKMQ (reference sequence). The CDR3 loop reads CASSSRGTTEAFF. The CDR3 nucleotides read TGTGCCAGCAGCTCCAGGGGTACGACTGAAGCTTTCTTT.

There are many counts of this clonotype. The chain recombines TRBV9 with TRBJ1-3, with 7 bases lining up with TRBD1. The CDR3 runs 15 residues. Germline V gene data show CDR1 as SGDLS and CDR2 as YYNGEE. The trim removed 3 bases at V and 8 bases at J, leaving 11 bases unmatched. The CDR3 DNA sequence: TGTGCCAGCAGCGCTCAGACAGGGTCCTCTGACACCATATATTTT. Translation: CASSAQTGSSDTIYF.

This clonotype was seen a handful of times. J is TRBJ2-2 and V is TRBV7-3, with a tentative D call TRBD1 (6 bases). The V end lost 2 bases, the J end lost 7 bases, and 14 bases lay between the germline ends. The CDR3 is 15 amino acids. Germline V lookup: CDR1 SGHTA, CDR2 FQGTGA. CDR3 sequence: CASSLRQGLVGELFF. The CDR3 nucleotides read TGTGCCAGCAGCTTACGGCAGGGGTTGGTCGGGGAGCTGTTTTTT.

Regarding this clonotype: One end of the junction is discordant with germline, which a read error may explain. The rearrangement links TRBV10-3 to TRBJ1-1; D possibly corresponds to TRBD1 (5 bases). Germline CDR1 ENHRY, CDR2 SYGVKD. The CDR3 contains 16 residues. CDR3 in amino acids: CASSYVQGWRLGEAFF. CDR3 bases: TGTGCCAGCAGTTACGTTCAGGGCTGGCGGTTGGGTGAAGCTTTCTTT.

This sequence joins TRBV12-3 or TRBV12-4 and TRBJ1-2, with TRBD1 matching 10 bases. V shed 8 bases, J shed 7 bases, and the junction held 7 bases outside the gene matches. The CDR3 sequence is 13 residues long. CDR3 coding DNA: TGTGCCAGCCGCCGGGACAGGGGCGGTGGCTACACCTTC. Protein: CASRRDRGGGYTF.

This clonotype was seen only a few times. The CDR3 nucleotides read TGTGCCAGCAGTCGGGACGGCCCTCGGCCCCAGCATTTT. Its protein product is CASSRDGPRPQHF. The chain links TRBV12-3 or TRBV12-4 to TRBJ1-5, with D maybe TRBD1 (5 bases). Trimming took 5 bases from V and 9 from J, leaving 14 bases between them. The CDR3 extends over 13 amino acids.

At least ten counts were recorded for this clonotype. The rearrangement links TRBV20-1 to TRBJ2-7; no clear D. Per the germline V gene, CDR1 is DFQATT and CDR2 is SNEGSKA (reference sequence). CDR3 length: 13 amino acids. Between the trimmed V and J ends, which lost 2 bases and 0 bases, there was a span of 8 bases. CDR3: CSARQLSSYEQYF. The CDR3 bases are TGCAGTGCTAGACAACTCAGCTCCTACGAGCAGTACTTC.

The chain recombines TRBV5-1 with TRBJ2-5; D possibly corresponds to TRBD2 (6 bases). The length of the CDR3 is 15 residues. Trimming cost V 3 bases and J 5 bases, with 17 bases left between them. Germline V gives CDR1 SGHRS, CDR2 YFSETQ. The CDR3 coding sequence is TGCGCCAGCAGCTACGCGGGGAGTGGCGGGGAGACCCAGTACTTC. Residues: CASSYAGSGGETQYF.

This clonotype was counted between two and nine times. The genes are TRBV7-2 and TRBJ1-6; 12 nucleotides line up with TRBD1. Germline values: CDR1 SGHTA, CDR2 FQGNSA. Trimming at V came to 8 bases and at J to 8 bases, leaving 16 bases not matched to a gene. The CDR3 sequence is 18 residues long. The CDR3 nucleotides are TGTGCCAGCTCATCTACTTCGGGACAGGGGGCTGGAGATTCACCCCTCCACTTT. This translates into CASSSTSGQGAGDSPLHF.

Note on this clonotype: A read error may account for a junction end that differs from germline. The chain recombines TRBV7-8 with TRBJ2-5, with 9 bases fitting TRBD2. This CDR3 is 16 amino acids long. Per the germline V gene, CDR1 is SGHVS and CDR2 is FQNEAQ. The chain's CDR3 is CASSPSSAGGRETQYF. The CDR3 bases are TGCGCCAGCAGCCCCTCGAGCGCGGGGGGGCGAGAGACCCAGTACTTC.

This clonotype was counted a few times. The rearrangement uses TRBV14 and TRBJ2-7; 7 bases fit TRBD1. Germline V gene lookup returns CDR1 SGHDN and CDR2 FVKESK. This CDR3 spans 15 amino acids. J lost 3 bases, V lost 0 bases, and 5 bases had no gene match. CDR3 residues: CASSQDIGGGYEQYF. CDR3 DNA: TGTGCCAGCAGCCAAGATATAGGGGGCGGCTACGAGCAGTACTTC.

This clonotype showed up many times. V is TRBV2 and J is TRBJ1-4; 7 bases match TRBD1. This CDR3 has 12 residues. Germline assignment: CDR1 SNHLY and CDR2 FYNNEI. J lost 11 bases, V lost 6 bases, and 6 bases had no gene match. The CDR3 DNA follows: TGTGCCAGCAGAGCAGACAGGGTGAAACTGTTTTTT. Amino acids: CASRADRVKLFF. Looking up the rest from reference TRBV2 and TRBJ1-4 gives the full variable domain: EPEVTQTPSHQVTQMGQEVILRCVPISNHLYFYWYRQILGQKVEFLVSFYNNEISEKSEIFDDQFSVERPDGSNFTLKIRSTKLEDSAMYFCASRADRVKLFFGSGTQLSVL.